These 24 T cell receptor beta chains originate from one sample sequenced in a study of response to subunit inactivated influenza vaccine. A single record per CDR3 protein comes from TCRdb applying MiXCR to the RT-PCR reads. This sample has 150,000 to 200,000 distinct CDR3 sequences, with 9.5% to 15% found just once. This sample also appeared in a second study, on T cells expressing NK-cell markers. This second study says: Scientists made TCR beta cDNA using 5'RACE template switching with UMIs.

Source: CD8+ T cells sorted from PBMCs, taken 11 to 12 days after vaccination. The receptors derive from a man in his fifties or sixties who received an inactivated influenza vaccine.

The genes are TRBV2 and TRBJ2-5; 10 bases match TRBD2. The junction had 9 bases not matched to a gene; V was cut back by 3 bases and J by 5 bases. The length of the CDR3 is 16 residues. Germline V gene lookup returns CDR1 SNHLY and CDR2 FYNNEI. The CDR3 here is CASSESLAGESETQYF. The CDR3 nucleotides read TGTGCCAGCAGTGAGTCTCTAGCGGGAGAATCGGAGACCCAGTACTTC.

The DNA of the CDR3 is TGTGCCAGCAGCCAAGTATTAACGGGGTCCAATGAGCAGTTCTTC. Translation gives CASSQVLTGSNEQFF. The chain combines TRBV7-6 with TRBJ2-1, with a weak D call TRBD2 (5 bases). Deletions cut 5 bases from V and 6 bases from J, with 17 bases between. This CDR3 has 15 residues. Germline CDR1 is SGHVS and CDR2 is FNYEAQ.

Many counts were recorded for this clonotype. This chain joins TRBV12-3 or TRBV12-4 and TRBJ2-3; 8 bases line up with TRBD2. This CDR3 has 15 residues. With 1 base clipped from V and 1 base from J, the junction kept 1 base outside the gene matches. For the CDR3, the DNA is TGTGCCAGCAGTTTAGGTAGCGGGGGCACAGATACGCAGTATTTT. It translates to CASSLGSGGTDTQYF.

V gene TRBV2 combines with J gene TRBJ1-2; the D is unclear. The germline V and J ends were trimmed by 2 bases and 4 bases, with 11 bases remaining between them. The CDR3 runs to 14 residues. Per the germline V gene, CDR1 is SNHLY and CDR2 is FYNNEI. The CDR3 DNA sequence: TGTGCCAGCAGTGAATCGGACGCTGGCTATGGCTACACCTTC. Residues: CASSESDAGYGYTF.

The chain is built from TRBV7-6 and TRBJ2-7; D unresolved. Germline CDR1 is SGHVS and CDR2 is FNYEAQ. Trimming stripped 1 base from V and 3 bases from J, with 13 bases between. CDR3 size: 15 residues. This CDR3 reads CASSLEADTYYEQYF. In nucleotides, the CDR3 is TGTGCCAGCAGCTTAGAGGCAGATACCTACTACGAGCAGTACTTC.

This clonotype has just a few counts. V is TRBV4-1 and J is TRBJ2-5, with a weak D call TRBD2 (7 bases). CDR1 and CDR2 from the germline V gene are MGHRA and YSYEKL. The CDR3 loop spans 16 amino acids. The ends were cut back, 0 bases at V and 1 base at J, with 12 bases in the middle. The CDR3 is CASSQEVGGLQETQYF. CDR3 DNA sequence: TGCGCCAGCAGCCAAGAGGTCGGGGGGCTCCAAGAGACCCAGTACTTC.

This clonotype was found many times. V is TRBV27 and J is TRBJ2-7; a weak D match, TRBD2 (6 bases). The CDR3 has 13 amino acids. Germline CDR1 and CDR2: MNHEY and SMNVEV (reference sequence). The germline V and J ends were trimmed by 4 bases and 4 bases, with 11 bases remaining between them. As DNA, the CDR3 is TGTGCCAGCAGTTACGGGAGCGCTTACGAGCAGTACTTC. Protein: CASSYGSAYEQYF.

As for this clonotype: One end of the junction does not line up with germline, which may come from a read error. This sequence joins TRBV12-3 or TRBV12-4 and TRBJ2-2; a weak D match, TRBD2 (6 bases). The CDR3 runs 17 residues. The CDR3 loop is CASRIPGGAPKTGELFF. Written as DNA, the CDR3 is TGTGCCAGCAGAATCCCCGGAGGGGCCCCGAAAACCGGGGAGCTGTTTTTT.

There are a few counts of this clonotype. The genes are TRBV9 and TRBJ2-3, with TRBD2 as a possible D gene (5 bases). There are 16 residues in the CDR3. With 0 bases removed from V and 0 bases from J, the gap between germline ends came to 11 bases. Germline CDR1 SGDLS, CDR2 YYNGEE. The CDR3 DNA sequence: TGTGCCAGCAGCGTAGGCAGCGGTCCTAGCACAGATACGCAGTATTTT. This gives the protein CASSVGSGPSTDTQYF.

In its sample, this clonotype was seen a few times. This chain links TRBV4-2 with TRBJ2-1, with D tentatively TRBD1 (6 bases). Trimming shortened V by 4 bases and J by 3 bases, and 13 bases separated the two germline ends. Germline loops: CDR1 LGHNA, CDR2 YNFKEQ. The CDR3 consists of 15 residues. The CDR3 here is CASSPTGGYYNEQFF. Here the CDR3 DNA reads TGTGCCAGCAGCCCGACAGGTGGATACTACAATGAGCAGTTCTTC.

The chain uses TRBV7-9 and TRBJ2-1, with D hard to call. The CDR3 runs to 12 residues. In germline, CDR1 is SEHNR, CDR2 FQNEAQ (reference sequence). V dropped 2 bases and J dropped 9 bases, with 8 bases sitting between them. The CDR3 DNA follows: TGTGCCAGCAGCTTACAAGAATTTGAGCAGTTCTTC. This codes for CASSLQEFEQFF.

This clonotype was found a few times. The rearrangement links TRBV4-3 to TRBJ2-5; 10 bases fit TRBD2. Unmatched junction bases numbered 5, after V lost 4 bases and J lost 0 bases. This CDR3 region has 16 residues. CDR1 and CDR2 from the germline V gene are LGHNA and YSLEER. The CDR3 spells CASSPGLATHQETQYF. CDR3 DNA sequence: TGCGCCAGCAGCCCGGGACTAGCGACCCACCAAGAGACCCAGTACTTC.

This clonotype was seen only a few times. The DNA for the CDR3 is TGCGCCAGCATCGATTCAGGGGACAGTTACAATGAGCAGTTCTTC. Its protein product is CASIDSGDSYNEQFF. The chain carries TRBV5-1 and TRBJ2-1; TRBD1 agrees at 7 bases. Germline V gene lookup returns CDR1 SGHRS and CDR2 YFSETQ. V lost 6 bases to trimming and J lost 4 bases; unmatched junction nucleotides: 10. The CDR3 has 15 amino acids.

This clonotype was counted a few times. This chain connects TRBV4-3 to TRBJ2-1, with 13 bases that match TRBD2. This CDR3 is 17 amino acids long. V lost 1 base, J lost 5 bases, and 5 bases stayed unmatched. In germline, CDR1 is LGHNA, CDR2 YSLEER. CDR3 amino acids: CASSQGFGTSGDNEQFF. The CDR3 DNA follows: TGCGCCAGCAGCCAAGGTTTCGGGACTAGCGGGGACAATGAGCAGTTCTTC.

This chain connects TRBV15 to TRBJ2-7; 8 nucleotides agree with TRBD1. CDR3 length equals 14 residues. V lost 3 bases to trimming and J lost 5 bases; unmatched junction nucleotides: 6. Germline V gives CDR1 LNHNV, CDR2 YYDKDF (reference sequence). The DNA for the CDR3 is TGTGCCACCAGCAGGACCCAGGGGGCCCACGAGCAGTACTTC. Its translation is CATSRTQGAHEQYF.

The rearrangement links TRBV12-3 or TRBV12-4 to TRBJ2-1, with TRBD2 matching over 7 bases. Losses at the gene ends were 2 bases for V and 4 bases for J; bases not matched to a gene: 8. CDR3 length: 16 amino acids. CDR3 coding DNA: TGTGCCAGCAGTTTATCAGCGGGGATCGAATACAATGAGCAGTTCTTC. It specifies CASSLSAGIEYNEQFF.

This clonotype showed up many times. V gene TRBV9 combines with J gene TRBJ2-3; D is unclear. Per germline, CDR1 SGDLS and CDR2 YYNGEE. This CDR3 is built from 14 residues. Deletions cut 0 bases from V and 0 bases from J, with 5 bases between. CDR3 residues: CASSVGSSTDTQYF. The DNA of the CDR3 is TGTGCCAGCAGCGTAGGCAGCAGCACAGATACGCAGTATTTT.

In this sample, this clonotype turned up a few times. The gene calls are TRBV28 and TRBJ2-7; 7 bases align to TRBD2. Germline V gene sequence: CDR1 MDHEN, CDR2 SYDVKM. The CDR3 sequence is 15 residues long. Trimming at V came to 1 base and at J to 3 bases, leaving 6 bases not matched to a gene. The CDR3 DNA follows: TGTGCCAGCAGTTTATCCTCCGGCGGGGGCTACGAGCAGTACTTC. Translation gives CASSLSSGGGYEQYF.

The chain employs TRBV7-8 and TRBJ2-7; D is possibly TRBD1 or TRBD2 (6 bases each). The CDR3 spans 12 residues. Trimming took off 9 bases at V and 4 bases at J, with 13 bases between the two ends. Germline loops: CDR1 SGHVS, CDR2 FQNEAQ. The CDR3 loop is CASQGTPYEQYF. In DNA form, the CDR3 reads TGTGCCAGTCAGGGGACTCCGTACGAGCAGTACTTC.

This clonotype was detected only a few times. V gene TRBV28 combines with J gene TRBJ2-7; D may correspond to TRBD1 or TRBD2 (5 bases each). The CDR3 is 17 amino acids. The ends were cut back, 2 bases at V and 1 base at J, with 18 bases in the middle. The germline V gene encodes CDR1 MDHEN and CDR2 SYDVKM. The CDR3 region has the DNA TGTGCCAGCAGTTTACCAACCGTCGGGACGGCTTCCTACGAGCAGTACTTC. Translating gives CASSLPTVGTASYEQYF.

In this sample, this clonotype turned up many times. The chain couples TRBV27 to TRBJ2-7, with TRBD2 identical over 9 bases. The J segment lost 1 base and the V segment lost 2 bases, leaving 3 bases of the junction unmatched. Germline lookup yields CDR1 MNHEY and CDR2 SMNVEV (reference sequence). The CDR3 has 15 residues. The CDR3 DNA sequence: TGTGCCAGCAGTTTAGTAGCGGGAGTTTCCTACGAGCAGTACTTC. It yields the protein CASSLVAGVSYEQYF.

The rearrangement uses TRBV6-5 and TRBJ2-7; D call uncertain. This CDR3 contains 14 residues. V was cut by 8 bases and J by 2 bases, with 16 bases left in between. Germline V gene lookup returns CDR1 MNHEY and CDR2 SVGAGI. The chain's CDR3 is CASGTLRRPYEQYF. DNA for the CDR3: TGTGCCAGCGGCACCCTTCGTCGACCCTACGAGCAGTACTTC.

There are a few counts of this clonotype. V and J are TRBV5-5 and TRBJ1-5; no clear D gene. The CDR3 length is 13 residues. The germline gives CDR1 SGHKS, CDR2 YYEKEE (reference sequence). V dropped 0 bases and J dropped 9 bases, with 10 bases sitting between them. The CDR3 DNA reads as TGTGCCAGCAGCTTGGCGGATTGGGGGCCCCAGCATTTT. Amino acid sequence: CASSLADWGPQHF.

This clonotype was counted ten times or more. V usage is TRBV5-1 and J usage is TRBJ2-3; weak D call: TRBD1 (6 bases). This CDR3 is built from 16 residues. The V end was cut by 0 bases, the J end by 2 bases, with 13 bases between. In germline, CDR1 is SGHRS, CDR2 YFSETQ. Written as DNA, the CDR3 is TGCGCCAGCAGCTTGGTGAGCCAGGGGTTCACAGATACGCAGTATTTT. Encoded protein: CASSLVSQGFTDTQYF.